The 25 T cell receptor beta chains below all came from one sample that was sequenced in a study of monozygotic twins with inflammatory bowel disease. After re-calling the 5' RACE reads, TCRdb lists one entry per CDR3 protein, DNA absent. The sample has around 380,000 distinct CDR3 sequences, and its top ten clones hold under 3%. Sequenced: blood. Every receptor here comes from a human donor with ulcerative colitis or Crohn's disease, or a healthy co-twin of an affected twin (not recorded which).

This chain connects TRBV30 to TRBJ2-5; the TCRdb call, TRBD1, lacks DNA for checking. This CDR3 is 17 amino acids long. CDR1 is GTSNPN, CDR2 SVGIG, per germline (reference sequence). The CDR3 protein is CAWSVQWFGQGGKTQYF.

J is TRBJ1-3 and V is TRBV20-1. CDR3 length: 15 amino acids. Germline assignment: CDR1 DFQATT and CDR2 SNEGSKA (reference sequence). CDR3 protein: CSARDNIRAGNTIYF.

This rearrangement joins TRBV28 to TRBJ2-1; lacking DNA, the TRBD1 call made by TCRdb goes unchecked. CDR1 is MDHEN and CDR2 is SYDVKM in the germline V gene. This CDR3 has 16 residues. This CDR3 is CASSSWGGQTYNEQFF.

J is TRBJ1-2 and V is TRBV6-6; the D call of TRBD1 rests on TCRdb alone, since no DNA is present to check it. Per the germline V gene, CDR1 is MNHNY and CDR2 is SVGAGI (reference sequence). The CDR3 length is 14 residues. The CDR3 sequence: CASSYHTGNYGYTF.

The gene calls are TRBV3-1 and TRBJ2-1; the D call of TRBD1 rests on TCRdb alone, since no DNA is present to check it. CDR1 is LGHDT and CDR2 is YNNKEL in the germline V gene (reference sequence). The CDR3 consists of 12 residues. The CDR3 protein is CASSQEGAPGFF.

The V gene is TRBV24-1, the J gene TRBJ2-2; TCRdb indicates TRBD1, and absent DNA this call remains unverified. The CDR3 runs 17 residues. Germline loops: CDR1 KGHDR, CDR2 SFDVKD. The CDR3 sequence: CATSPILGTANTGELFF.

This chain joins TRBV30 and TRBJ2-5. This CDR3 is built from 12 residues. Looked up from germline, CDR1 is GTSNPN and CDR2 is SVGIG (reference sequence). The CDR3 here is CAWSVTIETQYF.

The V and J genes are TRBV7-7 and TRBJ2-5; TCRdb gives TRBD2 as the D gene, but with no DNA this cannot be confirmed. Germline CDR1 is SSHAT and CDR2 is FNYEAQ (reference sequence). The CDR3 has 15 residues. The CDR3 loop reads CASSLGLGVSETQYF.

This chain links TRBV15 with TRBJ2-7; TCRdb picks TRBD2, but there is no DNA to check that call. Germline-derived CDR1 and CDR2 are LNHNV and YYDKDF (reference sequence). There are 13 residues in the CDR3. The CDR3 loop reads CATSGRGPREQYF.

This chain joins TRBV10-3 and TRBJ2-3; TCRdb gives TRBD2 as the D gene, but with no DNA this cannot be confirmed. The CDR3 is made up of 14 amino acids. Germline V gene data show CDR1 as ENHRY and CDR2 as SYGVKD. The CDR3 reads CAARLAGETDTQYF.

The rearrangement uses TRBV11-2 and TRBJ2-1. This CDR3 contains 15 residues. The germline V gene encodes CDR1 SGHAT and CDR2 FQNNGV. The CDR3 loop reads CASSLAGDPYNEQFF.

The chain carries TRBV27 and TRBJ1-1; as DNA is missing, the TRBD1 call by TCRdb cannot be tested. Germline V gives CDR1 MNHEY, CDR2 SMNVEV (reference sequence). The CDR3 is 13 residues long. The CDR3 here is CASSLSGAREAFF.

The rearrangement links TRBV12-3 or TRBV12-4 to TRBJ2-5. The CDR3 has 14 residues. This chain's CDR3 is CASSLGHEQETQYF.

The J gene is TRBJ1-2, the V gene TRBV5-1; there is no DNA to check the TCRdb D call of TRBD1. The length of the CDR3 is 16 residues. The germline CDR1 and CDR2 sequences are SGHRS and YFSETQ. The CDR3 loop reads CASSVSSPGANYGYTF.

The chain carries TRBV6-1 and TRBJ1-2; the TCRdb D gene call, TRBD1, has no DNA to confirm it. From germline, CDR1 is MNHNS and CDR2 SASEGT. The CDR3 spans 15 residues. The CDR3 protein is CASNSRDRRSYGYTF.

V usage is TRBV5-1 and J usage is TRBJ1-2. CDR1 and CDR2 (germline): SGHRS, YFSETQ. The CDR3 has 12 residues. The CDR3: CASSETNYSYTF.

The chain employs TRBV11-2 and TRBJ2-5; the D gene TCRdb calls, TRBD1, cannot be checked with no DNA. This CDR3 region has 15 residues. Germline CDR1 reads SGHAT; CDR2 reads FQNNGV. CDR3: CASSLDRGYQETQYF.

The chain recombines TRBV18 with TRBJ1-1. The CDR3 loop spans 14 amino acids. Germline V gene sequence: CDR1 KGHSH, CDR2 LQKENI. CDR3 residues: CASSPLVGHTEAFF.

The V call is TRBV29-1, the J call TRBJ1-1. Germline values: CDR1 SQVTM, CDR2 ANQGSEA. The CDR3 contains 12 residues. This chain's CDR3 is CSTKSGSTEAFF.

The genes are TRBV19 and TRBJ1-1. The CDR3 is 15 amino acids. Germline V gives CDR1 LNHDA, CDR2 SQIVND (reference sequence). The CDR3 spells CASNWDFFMNTEAFF.

The rearrangement links TRBV29-1 to TRBJ1-1. This CDR3 spans 12 amino acids. Germline assignment: CDR1 SQVTM and CDR2 ANQGSEA. This CDR3 reads CSVGTSRTEAFF.

The chain recombines TRBV20-1 with TRBJ2-7; TCRdb selects TRBD2, and the lack of DNA leaves this call unchecked. From germline, CDR1 is DFQATT and CDR2 SNEGSKA (reference sequence). This CDR3 region has 13 residues. The CDR3: CSATSGGNYEQYF.

This rearrangement joins TRBV5-1 to TRBJ2-1; TCRdb designates TRBD2, a call that cannot be tested without DNA. The CDR3 runs to 16 residues. The V gene's germline CDR1 is SGHRS and CDR2 YFSETQ. The CDR3 is CASSFLAGVSYNEQFF.

This rearrangement joins TRBV12-3 or TRBV12-4 to TRBJ2-1; the D call from TCRdb, TRBD2, cannot be confirmed without DNA. This CDR3 region has 14 residues. This CDR3 is CASSRDSQYNEQFF.

The chain employs TRBV20-1 and TRBJ2-1; TCRdb's D call, TRBD2, is unchecked because there is no DNA. The germline V gene has CDR1 DFQATT and CDR2 SNEGSKA (reference sequence). This CDR3 is built from 15 residues. The CDR3 reads CSAVMLAGRYNEQFF.